This T cell receptor beta chain was sequenced in a study of T cell responses to AZD1222 COVID-19 vaccine. Notes on the study in general: Unmutated variant regions are reportedly the target of nearly half of TCRs that are spike-specific. Spike was spanned by vaccine-associated CD4 TCRs, with dominance at 160-218 and 743-854. Baseline antibody screening turned up just a handful of seropositive AZD1222 recipients.

Turning to this clone: Its antigen is unknown.

This CDR3 comprises 13 residues. V was clipped by 6 bases and J by 3 bases, with 12 bases between them. Per germline, CDR1 LNHDA and CDR2 SQIVND (reference sequence). Clones were sequenced by immunoSEQ multiplex PCR, and TCRdb holds only the in-frame ones, with some missing. This sample has around 100,000 clones; around 90% occur once, and the top ten carry roughly 8.1%. This TCR derives from an adult in good health. Sequencing was performed on peripheral blood, taken on day 0 of AZD1222 vaccination. The V call is TRBV19, the J call TRBJ2-7, with D perhaps TRBD2 (6 bases). In DNA form, the CDR3 reads TGTGCCAGTAGCGCCTTCGGGAGCTACGAGCAGTACTTC. It translates to CASSAFGSYEQYF. Combining the CDR3 with reference TRBV19 and TRBJ2-7 gives the whole variable domain DGGITQSPKYLFRKEGQNVTLSCEQNLNHDAMYWYRQDPGQGLRLIYYSQIVNDFQKGDIAEGYSVSREKKESFPLTVTSAQKNPTAFYLCASSAFGSYEQYFGPGTRLTVT.